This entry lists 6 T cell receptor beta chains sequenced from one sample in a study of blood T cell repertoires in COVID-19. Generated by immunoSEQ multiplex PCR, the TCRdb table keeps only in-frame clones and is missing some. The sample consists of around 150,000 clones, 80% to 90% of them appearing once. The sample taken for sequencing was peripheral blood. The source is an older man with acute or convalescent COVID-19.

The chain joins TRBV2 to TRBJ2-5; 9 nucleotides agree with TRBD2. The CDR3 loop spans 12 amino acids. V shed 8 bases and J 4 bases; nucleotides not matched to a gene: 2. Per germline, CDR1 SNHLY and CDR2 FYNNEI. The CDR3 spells CASGTSRETQYF. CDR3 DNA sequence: TGTGCCAGCGGGACTAGCCGAGAGACCCAGTACTTC.

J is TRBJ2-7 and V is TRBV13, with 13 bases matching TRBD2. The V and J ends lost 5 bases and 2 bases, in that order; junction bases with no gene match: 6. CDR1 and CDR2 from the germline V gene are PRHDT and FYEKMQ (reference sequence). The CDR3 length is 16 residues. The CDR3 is CASSRLLAGGAYEQYF. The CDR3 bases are TGTGCCAGCAGCCGACTACTAGCGGGAGGGGCCTACGAGCAGTACTTC.

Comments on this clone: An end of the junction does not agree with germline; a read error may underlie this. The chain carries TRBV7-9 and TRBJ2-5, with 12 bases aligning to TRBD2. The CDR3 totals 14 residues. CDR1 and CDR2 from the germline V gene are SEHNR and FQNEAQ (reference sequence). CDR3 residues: CASSLAGGQETQYF. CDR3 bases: TGTGCCAGCAGCCTAGCGGGAGGGCAAGAGACCCAGTACTTC.

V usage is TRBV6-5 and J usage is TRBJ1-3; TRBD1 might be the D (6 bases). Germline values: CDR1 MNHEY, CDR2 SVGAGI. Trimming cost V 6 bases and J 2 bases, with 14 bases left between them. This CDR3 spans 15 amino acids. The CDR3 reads CASSLSGVAGNTIYF. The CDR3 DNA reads TGTGCCAGCAGCTTATCAGGGGTCGCTGGAAACACCATATATTTT.

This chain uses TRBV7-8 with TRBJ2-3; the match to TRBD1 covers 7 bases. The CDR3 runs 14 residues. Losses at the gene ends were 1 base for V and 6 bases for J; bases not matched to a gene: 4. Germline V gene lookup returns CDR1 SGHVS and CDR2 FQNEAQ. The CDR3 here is CASSLGTGWDTQYF. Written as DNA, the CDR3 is TGTGCCAGCAGCTTAGGGACAGGTTGGGATACGCAGTATTTT. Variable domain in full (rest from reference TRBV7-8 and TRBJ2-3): GAGVSQSPRYKVAKRGQDVALRCDPISGHVSLFWYQQALGQGPEFLTYFQNEAQLDKSGLPSDRFFAERPEGSVSTLKIQRTQQEDSAVYLCASSLGTGWDTQYFGPGTRLTVL.

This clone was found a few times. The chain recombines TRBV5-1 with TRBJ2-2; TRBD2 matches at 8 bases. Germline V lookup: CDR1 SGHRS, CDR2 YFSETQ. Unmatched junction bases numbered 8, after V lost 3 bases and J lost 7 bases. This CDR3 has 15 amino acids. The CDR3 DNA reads TGCGCCAGCAGCTGGGGACTAGAGGTTAACGGGGAGCTGTTTTTT. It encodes CASSWGLEVNGELFF.